The 7 T cell receptor beta chains listed next were all sequenced from one sample in a study of blood T cell repertoires in COVID-19. TCRdb's copy holds only in-frame clones and misses some; the assay was immunoSEQ multiplex PCR. Of some 700,000 clones in the sample, around 90% were seen once. The sample taken for sequencing was peripheral blood. These receptors were taken from a woman under 30 with acute or convalescent COVID-19.

This clone has a single count. The V and J genes are TRBV5-6 and TRBJ2-3, with TRBD1 matching over 7 bases. Germline V gene data show CDR1 as SGHDT and CDR2 as YYEEEE. V gave up 4 bases and J gave up 0 bases; unmatched junction bases: 5. This CDR3 has 15 amino acids. CDR3 in DNA: TGTGCCAGCAGCCCTGACAGGGTTAGCACAGATACGCAGTATTTT. Protein: CASSPDRVSTDTQYF.

The gene calls are TRBV14 and TRBJ1-6; D unclear. With 5 bases removed from V and 0 bases from J, the gap between germline ends came to 14 bases. The V gene's germline CDR1 is SGHDN and CDR2 FVKESK. The CDR3 runs to 17 residues. As DNA, the CDR3 is TGTGCCAGCAGCGATACAATTTCAAGCTCCTATAATTCACCCCTCCACTTT. Encoded protein: CASSDTISSSYNSPLHF.

Only one count was recorded for this clone. This sample also contains other DNA sequences that code for the same CDR3. This chain links TRBV6-5 with TRBJ1-3; possible D gene TRBD1, 5 bases. CDR1 and CDR2 from the germline V gene are MNHEY and SVGAGI. The CDR3 spans 14 residues. V lost 8 bases and J 4 bases, leaving 15 bases between the germline ends. The CDR3 nucleotides are TGTGCCAGCTCCCCCGGGGGATCCGGAAACACCATATATTTT. Residues: CASSPGGSGNTIYF.

The sample holds one count of this clone. The chain employs TRBV12-5 and TRBJ2-3, with 8 nucleotides matching TRBD1. Losses at the gene ends were 1 base for V and 4 bases for J; bases not matched to a gene: 10. In germline, CDR1 is LGHNT, CDR2 FRNRAP. The CDR3 is 17 residues long. In nucleotides, the CDR3 is TGTGCTAGTGGTTTGGAACCCCGGACAGGGAGAGCAGATACGCAGTATTTT. It encodes CASGLEPRTGRADTQYF.

V gene TRBV15 combines with J gene TRBJ1-5; D is unclear. The CDR3 extends over 15 amino acids. Germline CDR1 reads LNHNV; CDR2 reads YYDKDF (reference sequence). Between the trimmed V and J ends, which lost 3 bases and 4 bases, there was a span of 13 bases. The CDR3 spells CATSSEGPQNQPQHF. The DNA for the CDR3 is TGTGCCACCAGCAGTGAGGGCCCCCAGAATCAGCCCCAGCATTTT.

The gene calls are TRBV13 and TRBJ1-2, with D possibly TRBD1 on 6 matching bases. Looked up from germline, CDR1 is PRHDT and CDR2 is FYEKMQ (reference sequence). This CDR3 comprises 13 residues. V lost 5 bases and J 8 bases, leaving 15 bases between the germline ends. The CDR3 sequence: CASSTRGARGYTF. The CDR3 DNA is TGTGCCAGCAGCACTCGGGGGGCGCGGGGCTACACCTTC.

The chain recombines TRBV27 with TRBJ2-7, with no clear D. This CDR3 is built from 13 residues. Germline loops: CDR1 MNHEY, CDR2 SMNVEV (reference sequence). Between the trimmed V and J ends, which lost 0 bases and 4 bases, there was a span of 7 bases. The CDR3 is CASSLSHAYEQYF. In nucleotides, the CDR3 is TGTGCCAGCAGTTTATCCCATGCGTACGAGCAGTACTTC.